The T cell receptor (beta chain) described here comes from a study of blood T cell repertoires in COVID-19. Study context: Sources were T cells, B-cell-depleted T cells, or PBMCs; the material itself was cDNA or gDNA.

The CDR3 has 12 amino acids. V was pared by 4 bases and J by 9 bases, with 11 bases between. Germline values: CDR1 SGHRS, CDR2 YFSETQ. The data were produced by immunoSEQ multiplex PCR, yet TCRdb's version contains in-frame clones alone and is incomplete. The repertoire consists of some 350,000 clones, with 85% to 90% occurring once and the leading ten covering less than 3.5%. This clonotype was sampled from a human donor in a cohort sampled during active COVID-19. The chain has TRBV5-1 and TRBJ2-1; possible D gene TRBD1, 6 bases. The sequencing input was peripheral blood. CDR3 region: CASSQGHTEQFF. The CDR3 DNA reads as TGCGCCAGCAGCCAGGGACACACTGAGCAGTTCTTC.